This entry is about one T cell receptor beta chain. Its target is unknown. This sample was included in a study of T cell responses to AZD1222 COVID-19 vaccine. Study outcomes and limitations: Clonal diversity was possibly underestimated, and white British individuals and females predominated among donors. Rises in breadth and depth of Spike-specific TCRs came after two AZD1222 doses. Scientists sampled the repertoires only once the peak T cell response had passed.

V shed 4 bases, J shed 4 bases, and the junction held 4 bases outside the gene matches. This CDR3 contains 14 residues. In germline, CDR1 is GTSNPN, CDR2 SVGIG (reference sequence). Combined were second doses at about 4 or about 12 weeks. The table came from immunoSEQ multiplex PCR; TCRdb's copy has only in-frame clones and leaves some out. This table holds 250,000 to 300,000 clones, around 93% found once. The chain has TRBV30 and TRBJ2-5; TRBD2 aligns across 12 bases. The clonotype comes from an adult who received the AZD1222 COVID-19 vaccine. The specimen was peripheral blood, collected 28 days after the second AZD1222 dose. The CDR3: CAWTKGLAGETQYF. Written as DNA, the CDR3 is TGTGCCTGGACTAAGGGACTAGCGGGAGAGACCCAGTACTTC.